This TCR beta chain was retrieved from a study of T cells after yellow fever vaccination. The study's findings and limits: Clonotypes shared by both compartments, CD4 and CD8, made up a small share. Post-booster repertoires again held most primary-vaccination clones (roughly 96% CD4, roughly 90% CD8).

A 5'RACE template-switching step, the method used to make TCR cDNA, added a universal primer site and UMIs. TCRdb analysed the 5' RACE reads with MiXCR anew, one entry per CDR3 protein. The profile shows almost 600,000 distinct CDR3 sequences, roughly 13% of them singletons. Points on this clonotype: Its antigen is undetermined.

Trimming shortened V by 0 bases and J by 5 bases, and 17 bases separated the two germline ends. The CDR3 runs to 16 residues. In germline, CDR1 is SGHRS, CDR2 YFSETQ. This specimen consisted of PBMCs, obtained on the day of the yellow fever booster vaccination. The TCR originated in a man aged 30-40 years who received the YFV17D yellow fever vaccine. The rearrangement joins TRBV5-1 to TRBJ1-1; D is undetermined. This chain's CDR3 is CASSLAPVGVRTEAFF. DNA of the CDR3: TGCGCCAGCAGCTTGGCCCCGGTTGGGGTTAGGACTGAAGCTTTCTTT. Based on the CDR3 plus reference TRBV5-1 and TRBJ1-1, the full variable domain is KAGVTQTPRYLIKTRGQQVTLSCSPISGHRSVSWYQQTPGQGLQFLFEYFSETQRNKGNFPGRFSGRQFSNSRSEMNVSTLELGDSALYLCASSLAPVGVRTEAFFGQGTRLTVV.